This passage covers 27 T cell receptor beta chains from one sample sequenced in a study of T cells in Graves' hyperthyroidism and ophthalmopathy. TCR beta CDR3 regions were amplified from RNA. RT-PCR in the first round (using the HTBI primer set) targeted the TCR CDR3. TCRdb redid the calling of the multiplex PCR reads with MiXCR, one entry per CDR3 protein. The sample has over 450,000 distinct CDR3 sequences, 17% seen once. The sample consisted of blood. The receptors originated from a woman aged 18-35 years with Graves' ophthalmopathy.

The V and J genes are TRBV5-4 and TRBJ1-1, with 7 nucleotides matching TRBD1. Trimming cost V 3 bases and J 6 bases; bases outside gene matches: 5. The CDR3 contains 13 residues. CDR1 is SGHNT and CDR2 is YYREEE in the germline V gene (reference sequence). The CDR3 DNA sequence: TGTGCCAGCAGCTCCAGGGGGTATCCTGAAGCTTTCTTT. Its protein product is CASSSRGYPEAFF.

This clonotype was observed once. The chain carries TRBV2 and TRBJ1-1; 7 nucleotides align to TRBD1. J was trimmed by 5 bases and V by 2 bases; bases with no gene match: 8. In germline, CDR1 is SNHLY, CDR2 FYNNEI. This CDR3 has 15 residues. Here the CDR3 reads CASSENDREGTEAFF. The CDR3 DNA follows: TGTGCCAGCAGTGAAAATGACAGGGAGGGAACTGAAGCTTTCTTT.

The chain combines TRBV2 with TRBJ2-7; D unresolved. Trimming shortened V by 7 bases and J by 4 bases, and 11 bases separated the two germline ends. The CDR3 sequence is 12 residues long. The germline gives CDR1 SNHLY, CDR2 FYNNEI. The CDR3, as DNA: TGTGCCAGCAACCCTCTAGGGTACGAGCAGTACTTC. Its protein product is CASNPLGYEQYF.

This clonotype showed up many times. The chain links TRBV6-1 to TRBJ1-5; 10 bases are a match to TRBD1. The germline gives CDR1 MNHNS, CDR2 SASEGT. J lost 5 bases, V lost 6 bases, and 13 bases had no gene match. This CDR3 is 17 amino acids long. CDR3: CASSVVPGQGKDQPQHF. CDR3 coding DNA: TGTGCCAGCAGCGTAGTCCCGGGACAGGGGAAGGATCAGCCCCAGCATTTT.

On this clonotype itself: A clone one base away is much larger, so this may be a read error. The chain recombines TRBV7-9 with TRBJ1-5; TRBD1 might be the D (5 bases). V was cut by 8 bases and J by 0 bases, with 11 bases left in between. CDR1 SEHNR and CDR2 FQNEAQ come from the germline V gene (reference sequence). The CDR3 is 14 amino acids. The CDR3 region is CASGQGYSNQPQHF. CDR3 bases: TGTGCCAGCGGCCAGGGATATAGCAATCAGCCCCAGCATTTT.

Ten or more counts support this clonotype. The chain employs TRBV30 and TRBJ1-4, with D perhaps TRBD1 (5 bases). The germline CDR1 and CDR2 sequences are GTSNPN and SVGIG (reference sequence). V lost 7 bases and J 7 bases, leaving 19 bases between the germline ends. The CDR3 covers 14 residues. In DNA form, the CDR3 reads TGTGCCTCCGACGGGGACTCCCAGGGTGAAAAACTGTTTTTT. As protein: CASDGDSQGEKLFF.

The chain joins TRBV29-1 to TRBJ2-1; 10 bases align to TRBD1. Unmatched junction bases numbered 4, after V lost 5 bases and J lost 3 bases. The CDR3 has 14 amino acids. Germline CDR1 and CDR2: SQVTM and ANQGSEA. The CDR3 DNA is TGCAGCGTTCCCGGGACAGGGGACTACAATGAGCAGTTCTTC. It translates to CSVPGTGDYNEQFF.

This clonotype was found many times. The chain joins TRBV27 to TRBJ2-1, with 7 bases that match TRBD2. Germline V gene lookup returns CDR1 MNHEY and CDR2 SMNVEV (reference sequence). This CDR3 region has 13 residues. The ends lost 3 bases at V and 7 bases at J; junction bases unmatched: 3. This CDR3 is CASSFLGGNEQFF. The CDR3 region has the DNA TGTGCCAGCAGTTTCTTGGGGGGGAATGAGCAGTTCTTC.

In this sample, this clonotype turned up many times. CDR3 loop: CSAPGLADEQFF. The CDR3 region has the DNA TGCAGTGCCCCGGGACTAGCCGATGAGCAGTTCTTC. V and J are TRBV20-1 and TRBJ2-1; 9 bases fit TRBD2. The junction had 5 bases not matched to a gene; V was cut back by 6 bases and J by 8 bases. Germline V lookup: CDR1 DFQATT, CDR2 SNEGSKA (reference sequence). The CDR3 length is 12 residues.

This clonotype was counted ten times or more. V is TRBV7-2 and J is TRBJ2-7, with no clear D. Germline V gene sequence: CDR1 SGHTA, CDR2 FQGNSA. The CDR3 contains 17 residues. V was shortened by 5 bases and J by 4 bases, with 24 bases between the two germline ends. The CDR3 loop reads CASSPPPPSRPPYEQYF. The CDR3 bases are TGTGCCAGCAGCCCACCCCCGCCGAGTAGACCCCCTTACGAGCAGTACTTC.

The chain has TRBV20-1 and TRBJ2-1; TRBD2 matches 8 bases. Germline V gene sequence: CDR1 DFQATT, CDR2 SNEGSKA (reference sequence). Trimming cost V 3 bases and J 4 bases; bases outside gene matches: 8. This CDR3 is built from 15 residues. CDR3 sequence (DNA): TGCAGTGCTAGCGATAGCGGGACCTCTTACAATGAGCAGTTCTTC. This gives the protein CSASDSGTSYNEQFF.

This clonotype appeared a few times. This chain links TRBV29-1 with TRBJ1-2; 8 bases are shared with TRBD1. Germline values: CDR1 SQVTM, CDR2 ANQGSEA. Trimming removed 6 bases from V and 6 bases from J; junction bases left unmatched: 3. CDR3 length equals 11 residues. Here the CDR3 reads CSVLTGDGYTF. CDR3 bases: TGCAGCGTATTGACAGGGGATGGCTACACCTTC.

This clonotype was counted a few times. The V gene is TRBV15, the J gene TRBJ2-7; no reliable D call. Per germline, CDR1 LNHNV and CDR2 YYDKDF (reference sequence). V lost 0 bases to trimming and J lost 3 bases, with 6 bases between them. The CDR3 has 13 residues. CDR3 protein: CATSRDYSYEQYF. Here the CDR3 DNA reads TGTGCCACCAGCAGAGATTACAGCTACGAGCAGTACTTC. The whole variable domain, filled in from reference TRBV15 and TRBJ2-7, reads DAMVIQNPRYQVTQFGKPVTLSCSQTLNHNVMYWYQQKSSQAPKLLFHYYDKDFNNEADTPDNFQSRRPNTSFCFLDIRSPGLGDTAMYLCATSRDYSYEQYFGPGTRLTVT.

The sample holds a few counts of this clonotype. The CDR3 coding sequence is TGTGCCATTACGACAGGGCTCTATGGCTACACCTTC. Amino acids: CAITTGLYGYTF. The chain links TRBV28 to TRBJ1-2; TRBD1 agrees at 7 bases. The CDR3 contains 12 residues. V lost 10 bases to trimming and J lost 4 bases; unmatched junction nucleotides: 6. CDR1 MDHEN and CDR2 SYDVKM come from the germline V gene.

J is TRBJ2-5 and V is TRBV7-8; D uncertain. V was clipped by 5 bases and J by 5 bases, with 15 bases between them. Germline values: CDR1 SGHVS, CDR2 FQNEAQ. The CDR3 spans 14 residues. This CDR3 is CASSLILRSETQYF. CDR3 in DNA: TGTGCCAGCAGCCTTATACTGCGTTCGGAGACCCAGTACTTC.

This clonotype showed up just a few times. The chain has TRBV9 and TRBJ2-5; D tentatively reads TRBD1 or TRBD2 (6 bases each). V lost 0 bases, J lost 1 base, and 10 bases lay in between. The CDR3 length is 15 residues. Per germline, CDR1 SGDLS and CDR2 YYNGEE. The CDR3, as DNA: TGTGCCAGCAGCGTAGCCCCGGGGGCCCAAGAGACCCAGTACTTC. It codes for CASSVAPGAQETQYF.

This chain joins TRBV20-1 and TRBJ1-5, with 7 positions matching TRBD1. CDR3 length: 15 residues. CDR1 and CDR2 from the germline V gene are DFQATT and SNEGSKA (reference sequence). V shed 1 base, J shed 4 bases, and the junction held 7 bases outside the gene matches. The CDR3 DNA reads TGCAGTGCTAGAGTGTTTGGGACAGATAATCAGCCCCAGCATTTT. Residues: CSARVFGTDNQPQHF.

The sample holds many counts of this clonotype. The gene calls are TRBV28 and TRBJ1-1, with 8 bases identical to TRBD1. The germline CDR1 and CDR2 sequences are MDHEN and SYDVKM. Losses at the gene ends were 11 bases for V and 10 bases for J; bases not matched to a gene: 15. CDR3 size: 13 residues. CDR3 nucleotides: TGTGCCGTTGACCGCGGACAGGGAGGCGGAGCTTTCTTT. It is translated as CAVDRGQGGGAFF.

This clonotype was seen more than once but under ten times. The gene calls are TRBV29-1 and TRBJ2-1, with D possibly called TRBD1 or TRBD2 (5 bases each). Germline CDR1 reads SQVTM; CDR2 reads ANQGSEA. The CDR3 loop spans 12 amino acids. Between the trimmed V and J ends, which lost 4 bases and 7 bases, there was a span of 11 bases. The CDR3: CSVVRGRNEQFF. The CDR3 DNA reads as TGCAGCGTTGTGAGGGGAAGGAATGAGCAGTTCTTC.

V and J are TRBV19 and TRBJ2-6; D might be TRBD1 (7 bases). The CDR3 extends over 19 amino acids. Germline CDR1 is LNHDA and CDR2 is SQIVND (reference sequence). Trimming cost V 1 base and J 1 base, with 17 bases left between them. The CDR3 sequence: CASSIAGGRPESGANVLTF. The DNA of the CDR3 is TGTGCCAGTAGTATAGCAGGGGGGCGGCCCGAGTCTGGGGCCAACGTCCTGACTTTC.

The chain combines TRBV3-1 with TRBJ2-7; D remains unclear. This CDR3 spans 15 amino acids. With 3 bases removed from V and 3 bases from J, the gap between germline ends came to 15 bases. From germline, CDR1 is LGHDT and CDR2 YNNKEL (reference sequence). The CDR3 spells CASSHDLRSHYEQYF. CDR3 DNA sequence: TGTGCCAGCAGCCATGACCTTCGGAGTCACTACGAGCAGTACTTC.

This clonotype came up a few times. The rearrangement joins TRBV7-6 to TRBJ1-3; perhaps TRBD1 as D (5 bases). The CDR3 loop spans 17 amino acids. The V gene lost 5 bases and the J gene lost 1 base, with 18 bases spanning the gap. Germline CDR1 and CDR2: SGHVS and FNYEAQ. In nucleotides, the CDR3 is TGTGCCAGCAGCCTAGGGCCAGGGCTGGGGTCTGGAAACACCATATATTTT. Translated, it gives CASSLGPGLGSGNTIYF. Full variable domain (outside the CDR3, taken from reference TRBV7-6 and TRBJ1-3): GAGVSQSPRYKVTKRGQDVALRCDPISGHVSLYWYRQALGQGPEFLTYFNYEAQQDKSGLPNDRFSAERPEGSISTLTIQRTEQRDSAMYRCASSLGPGLGSGNTIYFGEGSWLTVV.

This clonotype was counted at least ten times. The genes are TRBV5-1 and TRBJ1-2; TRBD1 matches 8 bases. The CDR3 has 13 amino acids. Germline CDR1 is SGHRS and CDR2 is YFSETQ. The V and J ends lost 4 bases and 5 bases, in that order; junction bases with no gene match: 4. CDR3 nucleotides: TGCGCCAGCAGCCCACGGACAGGGTATGGCTACACCTTC. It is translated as CASSPRTGYGYTF.

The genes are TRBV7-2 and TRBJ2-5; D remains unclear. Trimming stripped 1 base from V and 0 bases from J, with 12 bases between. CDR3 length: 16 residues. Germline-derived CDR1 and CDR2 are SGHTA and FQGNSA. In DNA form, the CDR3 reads TGTGCCAGCAGCTTAGGGTACGGGTCGTACCAAGAGACCCAGTACTTC. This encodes CASSLGYGSYQETQYF.

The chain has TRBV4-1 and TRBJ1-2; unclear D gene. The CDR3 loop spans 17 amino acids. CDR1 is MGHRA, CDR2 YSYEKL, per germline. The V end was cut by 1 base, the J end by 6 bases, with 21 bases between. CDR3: CASSQVYGLGDEDGYTF. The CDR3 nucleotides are TGCGCCAGCAGCCAAGTCTATGGGTTGGGAGACGAGGATGGCTACACCTTC.

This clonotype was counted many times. CDR3 sequence (DNA): TGTGCCAGCAGTACCCACCCGACAGGGGAGGTGAGTGTATACGAGCAGTACTTC. Encoded protein: CASSTHPTGEVSVYEQYF. V is TRBV27 and J is TRBJ2-7; 8 nucleotides align to TRBD1. CDR1 is MNHEY and CDR2 is SMNVEV in the germline V gene (reference sequence). The CDR3 loop spans 18 amino acids. Trimming cost V 5 bases and J 4 bases; bases outside gene matches: 19.

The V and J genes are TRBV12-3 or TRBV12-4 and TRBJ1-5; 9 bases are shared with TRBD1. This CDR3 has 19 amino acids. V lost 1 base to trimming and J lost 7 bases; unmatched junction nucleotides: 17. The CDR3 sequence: CASSLVLARTGTGWQPQHF. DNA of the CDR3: TGTGCCAGCAGTTTAGTTTTAGCTCGGACCGGGACAGGGTGGCAGCCCCAGCATTTT.